The entry below gives a single T cell receptor beta chain sequence along with its context. This CDR3 contains 15 residues. Germline values: CDR1 SGHKS, CDR2 YYEKEE (reference sequence). With 0 bases removed from V and 5 bases from J, the gap between germline ends came to 11 bases. The data were produced by immunoSEQ multiplex PCR, yet TCRdb's version contains in-frame clones alone and is incomplete. The table has approximately 150,000 clones, approximately 89% seen once. The sample comes from a study of control samples from healthy donors and cancer patients. The chain links TRBV5-5 to TRBJ1-4; no clear D. Sample: PBMCs. This clonotype originated in a man aged 50-60 years with head and neck cancer. CDR3 sequence reads: CASSLGRTLNEKLFF. DNA of the CDR3: TGTGCCAGCAGCTTGGGCCGAACGTTGAATGAAAAACTGTTTTTT.